The 13 T cell receptor beta chains presented below share a single source sample, sequenced in a study of blood T cell repertoires in COVID-19. Assay: immunoSEQ multiplex PCR; the TCRdb copy retains only in-frame clones and omits some. The data contain approximately 240,000 clones, 79% of them singletons. The sequenced sample was peripheral blood. These receptors came from a woman aged 40 to 50 with active or convalescent COVID-19.

This rearrangement joins TRBV28 to TRBJ1-1; maybe TRBD1 (5 bases). V was cut by 10 bases and J by 12 bases, with 24 bases left in between. The CDR3 totals 13 residues. Per the germline V gene, CDR1 is MDHEN and CDR2 is SYDVKM. The CDR3 sequence: CATHSQPQGKTFF. The CDR3 DNA follows: TGTGCCACCCATTCTCAGCCCCAGGGTAAGACTTTCTTT.

This clone was observed once. This chain uses TRBV7-2 with TRBJ1-4, with a possible D match to TRBD1 (5 bases). V was pared by 4 bases and J by 8 bases, with 17 bases between. The CDR3 runs 15 residues. From germline, CDR1 is SGHTA and CDR2 FQGNSA. Written as DNA, the CDR3 is TGTGCCAGCAGCTGGGAAACGGGGGTCGGAGAAAAACTGTTTTTT. Encoded protein: CASSWETGVGEKLFF.

CDR3 sequence: CSVARTGWGTEAFF. The CDR3 DNA sequence: TGCAGCGTTGCCCGGACAGGGTGGGGTACTGAAGCTTTCTTT. V usage is TRBV29-1 and J usage is TRBJ1-1; 8 positions agree with TRBD1. The CDR3 contains 14 residues. From germline, CDR1 is SQVTM and CDR2 ANQGSEA. V was pared by 4 bases and J by 5 bases, with 9 bases of the junction left unmatched.

The chain carries TRBV10-3 and TRBJ1-2, with TRBD1 as a possible D gene (6 bases). CDR1 is ENHRY and CDR2 is SYGVKD in the germline V gene. CDR3 length: 13 amino acids. Trimming pared 7 bases from V and 4 bases from J, leaving 13 bases between. As DNA, the CDR3 is TGTGCCATCACGGGGGGCAGCGGCTATGGCTACACCTTC. The encoded protein is CAITGGSGYGYTF.

The rearrangement joins TRBV19 to TRBJ1-5; 7 nucleotides align to TRBD1. Germline assignment: CDR1 LNHDA and CDR2 SQIVND (reference sequence). The V segment lost 6 bases and the J segment 6 bases; nucleotides outside the gene matches: 5. This CDR3 spans 13 amino acids. CDR3 nucleotide sequence: TGTGCCAGTAGGGCCGACAGGGCTCAGCCCCAGCATTTT. Amino acid sequence: CASRADRAQPQHF.

The chain links TRBV11-1 to TRBJ1-6; maybe TRBD1 (6 bases). The CDR3 extends over 15 amino acids. CDR1 and CDR2 (germline): SGHAT, FQDESV (reference sequence). V was clipped by 3 bases and J by 6 bases, with 12 bases between them. The CDR3 spells CASSFRGGSNSPLHF. The CDR3 DNA sequence: TGTGCCAGCAGCTTTAGAGGGGGAAGTAATTCACCCCTCCACTTT.

The table lists this clone with a few counts. The chain has TRBV27 and TRBJ1-5; a possible D gene is TRBD1 (6 bases). The V and J ends lost 0 bases and 7 bases respectively, with 10 bases between them. CDR3 length: 14 amino acids. Germline V gene data show CDR1 as MNHEY and CDR2 as SMNVEV (reference sequence). CDR3 sequence (DNA): TGTGCCAGCAGTTTATCACAGGGCGTGCAGCCCCAGCATTTT. Translating it yields CASSLSQGVQPQHF.

The chain has TRBV15 and TRBJ2-3, with D uncertain. CDR3 size: 12 residues. V was shortened by 1 base and J by 5 bases, with 4 bases between the two germline ends. Looked up from germline, CDR1 is LNHNV and CDR2 is YYDKDF (reference sequence). CDR3: CATSRVKDTQYF. The CDR3 region has the DNA TGTGCCACCAGCAGAGTCAAAGATACGCAGTATTTT.

The rearrangement uses TRBV10-3 and TRBJ2-5; 8 bases match TRBD1. The CDR3 loop spans 14 amino acids. Trimming removed 2 bases from V and 14 bases from J; junction bases left unmatched: 13. The germline V gene encodes CDR1 ENHRY and CDR2 SYGVKD. CDR3 nucleotide sequence: TGTGCCATCAGTGAGGGACAGGGCATCCCATTACGCTACTTC. This sequence encodes CAISEGQGIPLRYF.

The rearrangement joins TRBV27 to TRBJ1-2; the D gene is possibly TRBD1 (6 bases). The V and J ends lost 6 bases and 2 bases respectively, with 13 bases between them. The V gene's germline CDR1 is MNHEY and CDR2 SMNVEV (reference sequence). CDR3 length: 14 residues. In DNA, the CDR3 is TGTGCCAGCAGACAGGGAAGGATCAACTATGGCTACACCTTC. As protein: CASRQGRINYGYTF.

This clone was counted a few times. The chain recombines TRBV4-1 with TRBJ2-1; D is unclear. The CDR3 covers 12 residues. V dropped 1 base and J dropped 8 bases, with 6 bases sitting between them. Per the germline V gene, CDR1 is MGHRA and CDR2 is YSYEKL. CDR3 sequence (DNA): TGCGCCAGCAGCCAAGTGGCAGATGAGCAGTTCTTC. It specifies CASSQVADEQFF.

This chain's CDR3 is CASSADRISGNTIYF. The CDR3 coding sequence is TGTGCCAGCTCAGCCGACAGAATCTCTGGAAACACCATATATTTT. The V gene is TRBV18, the J gene TRBJ1-3; weak D call: TRBD1 (5 bases). The germline V and J ends were trimmed by 5 bases and 0 bases, with 11 bases remaining between them. The CDR3 totals 15 residues. Germline-derived CDR1 and CDR2 are KGHSH and LQKENI. The full variable domain, completed using reference TRBV18 and TRBJ1-3, is NAGVMQNPRHLVRRRGQEARLRCSPMKGHSHVYWYRQLPEEGLKFMVYLQKENIIDESGMPKERFSAEFPKEGPSILRIQQVVRGDSAAYFCASSADRISGNTIYFGEGSWLTVV.

The genes are TRBV7-7 and TRBJ2-3, with no clear D. Germline CDR1 reads SSHAT; CDR2 reads FNYEAQ (reference sequence). There are 15 residues in the CDR3. V was clipped by 3 bases and J by 0 bases, with 10 bases between them. The chain's CDR3 is CASSLGDPSTDTQYF. CDR3 bases: TGTGCCAGCAGCTTGGGCGACCCTAGCACAGATACGCAGTATTTT.